The TCR beta chain under discussion was sequenced for a study of OX40 agonist ivuxolimab in advanced cancers. Study context: Ivuxolimab is a fully human IgG2 antibody that activates OX40 (CD134). The study's findings and limits: What antigens the expanded peripheral T cells recognized was never established.

Turning to this clone: What it recognizes is unknown.

This table comes from immunoSEQ multiplex PCR, and its TCRdb copy is limited to in-frame clones, with some not included. This table holds 45,000 to 65,000 clones, 75% to 90% found once. This receptor was taken from an adult with an advanced solid tumor such as melanoma, head and neck, liver or kidney cancer. The sample here was CD4+ or CD8+ T cells sorted from blood, taken in a trial of the OX40 agonist ivuxolimab.

This CDR3 is CASSGSVAGYYNEQFF. CDR3 nucleotide sequence: TGCGCCAGCAGTGGCTCCGTAGCGGGTTATTACAATGAGCAGTTCTTC. The J gene is TRBJ2-1, the V gene TRBV10-2, with 7 bases fitting TRBD2. V shed 4 bases, J shed 4 bases, and the junction held 10 bases outside the gene matches. Per germline, CDR1 WSHSY and CDR2 SAAADI. The CDR3 is 16 amino acids.